Presented here are 7 T cell receptor beta chains from one specimen sequenced in a study of long-term antiretroviral therapy in people with HIV. The assay used was immunoSEQ (version v3.0), run at survey level. Measured with immunoSEQ multiplex PCR; TCRdb has only the in-frame clones, and not every one. The table records about 30,000 clones, roughly nine tenths of them present only once. This specimen consisted of unsorted PBMCs, obtained 2 years after starting antiretroviral therapy. The receptors were sampled from a man between 50 and 59 years old with HIV.

The rearrangement joins TRBV11-2 to TRBJ1-2; 7 bases fit TRBD1. Germline values: CDR1 SGHAT, CDR2 FQNNGV. The CDR3 is made up of 16 amino acids. V dropped 4 bases and J dropped 8; count of bases not matched to a gene: 16. The CDR3 is CASSSGGTASMMGYTF. In nucleotides, the CDR3 is TGTGCCAGCAGCTCTGGGGGGACAGCCTCTATGATGGGCTACACCTTC.

V and J are TRBV18 and TRBJ1-3, with TRBD1 matching 8 bases. CDR3 length equals 15 residues. Germline CDR1 and CDR2: KGHSH and LQKENI. V lost 0 bases to trimming and J lost 8 bases; unmatched junction nucleotides: 6. CDR3 sequence: CASSPPGQAGDTIYF. Written as DNA, the CDR3 is TGTGCCAGCTCACCACCGGGACAGGCCGGTGACACCATATATTTT.

The rearrangement uses TRBV11-3 and TRBJ1-1; 10 nucleotides align to TRBD1. Germline CDR1 and CDR2: SGHNT and YENEEA. CDR3 size: 18 residues. With 5 bases clipped from V and 6 bases from J, the junction kept 18 bases outside the gene matches. CDR3 sequence (DNA): TGTGCCAGCAGCCTGAGCGCCGGGACAGGGGCTTTTGGGGCTGAAGCTTTCTTT. Translating gives CASSLSAGTGAFGAEAFF.

The chain has TRBV5-1 and TRBJ2-7; D unresolved. V lost 0 bases and J 0 bases, leaving 10 bases between the germline ends. Germline V lookup: CDR1 SGHRS, CDR2 YFSETQ. The CDR3 is 15 residues long. Written as DNA, the CDR3 is TGCGCCAGCAGCTTGGAAGCCGACCACTCCTACGAGCAGTACTTC. This codes for CASSLEADHSYEQYF. Drawing the rest from reference TRBV5-1 and TRBJ2-7, the complete variable domain is KAGVTQTPRYLIKTRGQQVTLSCSPISGHRSVSWYQQTPGQGLQFLFEYFSETQRNKGNFPGRFSGRQFSNSRSEMNVSTLELGDSALYLCASSLEADHSYEQYFGPGTRLTVT.

J is TRBJ1-4 and V is TRBV6-1; D not certain. Germline lookup yields CDR1 MNHNS and CDR2 SASEGT. V dropped 4 bases and J dropped 7 bases, with 16 bases sitting between them. CDR3 length equals 15 residues. The CDR3 region is CASSAFGTSGEKLFF. The CDR3 DNA is TGTGCCAGCAGTGCCTTTGGCACGTCTGGTGAAAAACTGTTTTTT.

V and J are TRBV6-6 and TRBJ2-7; D is possibly TRBD1 (5 bases). With 4 bases removed from V and 2 bases from J, the gap between germline ends came to 12 bases. Germline V gene sequence: CDR1 MNHNY, CDR2 SVGAGI (reference sequence). The CDR3 loop spans 14 amino acids. CDR3 sequence: CASSSQGSPYEQYF. The CDR3, as DNA: TGTGCCAGCAGTTCCCAGGGAAGCCCCTACGAGCAGTACTTC.

This sequence joins TRBV28 and TRBJ2-7; D tentatively fits TRBD1 or TRBD2 (5 bases each). This CDR3 has 17 amino acids. V was pared by 6 bases and J by 3 bases, with 24 bases between. The germline gives CDR1 MDHEN, CDR2 SYDVKM. The CDR3 DNA sequence: TGTGCCAGCAGCTCCCGCTACGGATCGAGGGGTTTCTACGAGCAGTACTTC. Its protein product is CASSSRYGSRGFYEQYF.